The 14 T cell receptor beta chains below all came from one sample that was sequenced in a study of STAT5B mutations in CD4+ large granular lymphocyte leukemia. The protocol was immunoSEQ multiplex PCR, while the TCRdb copy is restricted to in-frame clones and leaves out a portion. The sample lists approximately 21,000 clones; 75% to 85% were seen once. The source material was CD4+ T cells from blood buffy coats. These receptors originate from a human donor in good health.

V is TRBV7-9 and J is TRBJ2-7; the match to TRBD2 covers 7 bases. In germline, CDR1 is SEHNR, CDR2 FQNEAQ (reference sequence). The CDR3 is 14 amino acids. With 5 bases clipped from V and 8 bases from J, the junction kept 12 bases outside the gene matches. The CDR3 nucleotides read TGTGCCAGCAGCCCTGGCGGGCTAGCGGACCAGCAGTACTTC. Translation gives CASSPGGLADQQYF.

This rearrangement joins TRBV6-1 to TRBJ2-5; TRBD2 agrees at 10 bases. This CDR3 is built from 15 residues. V dropped 6 bases and J dropped 5; count of bases not matched to a gene: 9. The germline CDR1 and CDR2 sequences are MNHNS and SASEGT. CDR3 sequence (DNA): TGTGCCAGCAGGGCCGCCAGCGGGAGGGGGGAGACCCAGTACTTC. The encoded protein is CASRAASGRGETQYF.

In this sample, this clone turned up a few times. The chain recombines TRBV27 with TRBJ2-7, with 9 nucleotides matching TRBD1. This CDR3 contains 14 residues. Germline V gene data show CDR1 as MNHEY and CDR2 as SMNVEV (reference sequence). With 4 bases clipped from V and 7 bases from J, the junction kept 8 bases outside the gene matches. The DNA for the CDR3 is TGTGCCAGCAGTTCCCGGGACAGGGTGAGGGAGCAGTACTTC. Amino acids: CASSSRDRVREQYF.

The chain carries TRBV30 and TRBJ1-1; TRBD1 might be the D (6 bases). Germline loops: CDR1 GTSNPN, CDR2 SVGIG (reference sequence). Trimming took 8 bases from V and 4 from J, leaving 14 bases between them. The CDR3 runs to 12 residues. For the CDR3, the DNA is TGTGCCCATAGCAGGGGAATCACTGAAGCTTTCTTT. Translating it yields CAHSRGITEAFF.

CDR3 sequence reads: CASSKVKDTSEQFF. CDR3 coding DNA: TGTGCCAGCAGCAAAGTTAAGGACACGAGTGAGCAGTTCTTC. J is TRBJ2-1 and V is TRBV21-1; the DNA was not compared with TRBD1, the D call given in the table. TRBV21-1 is termed a pseudogene. This CDR3 region has 14 residues.

The rearrangement uses TRBV11-2 and TRBJ1-1, with unresolved D. The germline V gene has CDR1 SGHAT and CDR2 FQNNGV. CDR3 length: 12 amino acids. The V and J ends lost 2 bases and 11 bases respectively, with 12 bases between them. CDR3 sequence reads: CASSLRVGMAFF. The DNA for the CDR3 is TGTGCCAGCAGCTTAAGGGTTGGGATGGCTTTCTTT.

This clone was found a few times. The rearrangement joins TRBV13 to TRBJ1-1; D is unclear. Germline loops: CDR1 PRHDT, CDR2 FYEKMQ (reference sequence). V lost 5 bases and J 4 bases, leaving 14 bases between the germline ends. The CDR3 contains 14 residues. The CDR3 DNA sequence: TGTGCCAGCAGCACCGGGCCGGCCGGCACTGAAGCTTTCTTT. Protein: CASSTGPAGTEAFF.

The chain employs TRBV6-1 and TRBJ2-1; no clear D. CDR3 length: 14 residues. Trimming took off 3 bases at V and 5 bases at J, with 11 bases between the two ends. Germline CDR1 MNHNS, CDR2 SASEGT. The CDR3 DNA reads TGTGCCAGCAGTGATTGGGCAGAAGACAATGAGCAGTTCTTC. Translating gives CASSDWAEDNEQFF.

J is TRBJ2-1 and V is TRBV30, with D perhaps matching TRBD2 (6 bases). Germline assignment: CDR1 GTSNPN and CDR2 SVGIG (reference sequence). This CDR3 contains 14 residues. Between the trimmed V and J ends, which lost 0 bases and 7 bases, there was a span of 13 bases. CDR3: CAWSVETRENEQFF. For the CDR3, the DNA is TGTGCCTGGAGTGTAGAGACTAGAGAGAATGAGCAGTTCTTC.

This clone came up a few times. This chain joins TRBV10-1 and TRBJ1-1; D gene uncertain. Germline assignment: CDR1 WNHNN and CDR2 SYGVQD (reference sequence). The CDR3 has 15 residues. V was cut by 6 bases and J by 1 base, with 15 bases left in between. The CDR3 is CASSGSPARNTEAFF. CDR3 DNA: TGCGCCAGCAGCGGGAGTCCGGCGAGGAACACTGAAGCTTTCTTT.

The chain employs TRBV5-6 and TRBJ2-7; 10 nucleotides line up with TRBD2. CDR3 length: 15 residues. Losses at the gene ends were 0 bases for V and 3 bases for J; bases not matched to a gene: 3. CDR1 is SGHDT, CDR2 YYEEEE, per germline. The CDR3: CASSLVPSGSYEQYF. CDR3 nucleotides: TGTGCCAGCAGCTTGGTCCCTAGCGGGAGCTACGAGCAGTACTTC.

This chain connects TRBV9 to TRBJ2-7, with 9 bases matching TRBD2. Per germline, CDR1 SGDLS and CDR2 YYNGEE. This CDR3 contains 14 residues. Trimming removed 4 bases from V and 8 bases from J; junction bases left unmatched: 10. The CDR3 bases are TGTGCCAGCAGCTTCGAGGCGGGAGGGCCCCAGCAGTACTTC. The encoded protein is CASSFEAGGPQQYF.

The chain carries TRBV7-9 and TRBJ2-1; D gene unclear. CDR1 is SEHNR and CDR2 is FQNEAQ in the germline V gene (reference sequence). Trimming took 0 bases from V and 2 from J, leaving 14 bases between them. This CDR3 spans 17 amino acids. The CDR3 region has the DNA TGTGCCAGCAGCTTAGCTTCTTCAGCGATGGCCTACAATGAGCAGTTCTTC. Residues: CASSLASSAMAYNEQFF.

The genes are TRBV6-1 and TRBJ2-5; 8 bases map to TRBD1. This CDR3 spans 14 amino acids. Germline V lookup: CDR1 MNHNS, CDR2 SASEGT. The junction had 7 bases not matched to a gene; V was cut back by 2 bases and J by 8 bases. CDR3 loop: CASSELRTGITQYF. The CDR3 DNA follows: TGTGCCAGCAGTGAACTTAGGACAGGGATTACCCAGTACTTC.